This T cell receptor beta chain was recovered during a study of radiotherapy plus CTLA-4 blockade in lung cancer. Profiled with immunoSEQ multiplex PCR; TCRdb holds only in-frame clones, not every one. Among 60,000 to 70,000 clones listed, roughly four fifths were seen once. Study results and caveats: Early blood T cell clone dynamics, with interferon-beta, were reported to best predict response.

The CDR3 consists of 18 residues. Germline V gives CDR1 SEHNR, CDR2 FQNEAQ (reference sequence). Trimming stripped 3 bases from V and 0 bases from J, with 19 bases between. Note on this clone: Its antigen remains unidentified.

The sample in question was peripheral blood, obtained from a patient treated with radiotherapy plus ipilimumab. The receptor was derived from a human donor with non-small cell lung cancer who had a partial response to radiotherapy plus ipilimumab. The chain combines TRBV7-9 with TRBJ2-3; D is possibly TRBD1 (6 bases). CDR3 loop: CASSFGQLQGGSTDTQYF. In nucleotides, the CDR3 is TGTGCCAGCAGCTTCGGACAGCTTCAAGGAGGAAGCACAGATACGCAGTATTTT.